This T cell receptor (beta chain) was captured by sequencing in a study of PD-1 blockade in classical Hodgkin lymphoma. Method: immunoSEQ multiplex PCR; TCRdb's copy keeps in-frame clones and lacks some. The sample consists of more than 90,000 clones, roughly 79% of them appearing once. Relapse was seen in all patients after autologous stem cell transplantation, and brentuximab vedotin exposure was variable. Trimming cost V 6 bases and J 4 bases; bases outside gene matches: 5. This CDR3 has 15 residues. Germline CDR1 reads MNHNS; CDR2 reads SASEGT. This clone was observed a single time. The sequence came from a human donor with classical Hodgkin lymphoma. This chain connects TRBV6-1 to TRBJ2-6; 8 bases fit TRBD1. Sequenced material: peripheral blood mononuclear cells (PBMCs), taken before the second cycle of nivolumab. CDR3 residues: CASSDRGAGANVLTF. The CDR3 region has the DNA TGTGCCAGCAGCGACAGGGGAGCAGGGGCCAACGTCCTGACTTTC.